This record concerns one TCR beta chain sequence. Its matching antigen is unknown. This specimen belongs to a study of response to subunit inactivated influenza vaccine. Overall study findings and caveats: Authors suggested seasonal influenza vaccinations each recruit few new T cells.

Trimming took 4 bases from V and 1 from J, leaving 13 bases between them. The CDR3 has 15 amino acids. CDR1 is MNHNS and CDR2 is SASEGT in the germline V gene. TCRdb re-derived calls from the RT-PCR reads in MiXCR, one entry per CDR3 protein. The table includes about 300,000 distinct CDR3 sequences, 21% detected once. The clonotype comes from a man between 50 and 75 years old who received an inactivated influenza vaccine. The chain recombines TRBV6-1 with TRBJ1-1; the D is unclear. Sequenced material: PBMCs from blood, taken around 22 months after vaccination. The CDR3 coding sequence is TGTGCCAGCAGTGTCTCAGGACTACCGAACACTGAAGCTTTCTTT. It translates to CASSVSGLPNTEAFF.